These T cell receptor beta chains were read from a single sample in a study of blood T cell repertoires in COVID-19. Libraries were prepared by immunoSEQ multiplex PCR; TCRdb keeps only in-frame clonotypes and omits some of them. Here the sample spans around 80,000 clones, 82% being singletons. The sample consisted of peripheral blood. The receptors originated from a man aged 60 to 69 with acute or convalescent COVID-19. Each CDR3 is given with its conserved first and last residue. A D gene is named only where the DNA matches it firmly. Size is omitted from some rows. Given values are once, few, many or a class for expanded clones.

>-|TRBJ2-2|TRBV7-2|-
CASSLGMETGWTGELFF
TGTGCCAGCAGCTTAGGAATGGAGACGGGGTGGACCGGGGAGCTGTTTTTT
>-|TRBJ2-2|TRBV19|TRBD1
CASRSQTGGAFANTGELFF
TGTGCCAGTCGATCCCAGACAGGGGGTGCTTTCGCGAACACCGGGGAGCTGTTTTTT
>few|TRBJ1-4|TRBV9|-
CASSVASMVGGGREKLFF
TGTGCCAGCAGCGTAGCTTCGATGGTCGGTGGTGGGAGGGAAAAACTGTTTTTT
>-|TRBJ1-2|TRBV25-1|TRBD1
CASSGRDRLYGYTF
TGTGCCAGCAGTGGCCGGGACAGGCTTTATGGCTACACCTTC
>-|TRBJ2-5|TRBV18|TRBD1
CASSRDRPPQETQYF
TGTGCCAGCTCCCGGGACAGGCCCCCTCAAGAGACCCAGTACTTC
>few|TRBJ2-1|TRBV7-7|TRBD2
CASSLVLRGDYNEQFF
TGTGCTAGCAGCTTAGTCTTGCGGGGGGATTACAATGAGCAGTTCTTC
>-|TRBJ2-5|TRBV10-2|-
CASSWTNQETQYF
TGCGCCAGCAGCTGGACTAACCAAGAGACCCAGTACTTC
>-|TRBJ2-3|TRBV4-2|-
CASSQDAGLSTDTQYF
TGTGCCAGCAGCCAAGATGCGGGACTTAGCACAGATACGCAGTATTTT
>-|TRBJ2-4|TRBV7-2|-
CASSPFRGQNIQYF
TGTGCCAGCAGCCCGTTCAGGGGCCAAAACATTCAGTACTTC
>-|TRBJ1-2|TRBV5-8|-
CASSFDSNYGYTF
TGTGCCAGCAGTTTCGACTCAAACTATGGCTACACCTTC
>-|TRBJ1-1|TRBV6-5|-
CASSHRGARTEAFF
TGTGCCAGCAGTCACCGGGGGGCCAGGACTGAAGCTTTCTTT
>-|TRBJ1-4|TRBV18|TRBD1
CASSDRGTGEKLFF
TGTGCCAGCTCTGACAGGGGGACTGGTGAAAAACTGTTTTTT
>-|TRBJ2-7|TRBV14|TRBD2
CASSPSAGVYEQYF
TGTGCCAGCAGCCCCTCAGCGGGGGTCTACGAGCAGTACTTC
>-|TRBJ1-6|TRBV5-1|TRBD1
CASSRDREVYGNSPLHF
TGCGCCAGCAGCCGGGACAGGGAGGTGTATGGTAATTCACCCCTCCACTTT
>-|TRBJ2-7|TRBV6-6|-
CASSYSRDRLSYEQYF
TGTGCCAGCAGTTACTCGAGAGACAGACTCTCCTACGAGCAGTACTTC
>few|TRBJ1-5|TRBV19|-
CASSHREGGQPQHF
TGTGCCAGTAGCCACAGGGAGGGCGGGCAGCCCCAGCATTTT
>-|TRBJ2-7|TRBV11-2|-
CASSFAGSSGLGAYEQYF
TGTGCCAGCAGCTTCGCGGGGTCGTCCGGGTTGGGGGCCTACGAGCAGTACTTC
>-|TRBJ1-5|TRBV7-9|-
CASSLGVSRERDQPQHF
TGTGCCAGCAGCTTAGGTGTTAGCAGGGAAAGAGATCAGCCCCAGCATTTT
>-|TRBJ2-5|TRBV28|TRBD2
CASTSWRGYQETQYF
TGTGCCAGCACCTCATGGCGGGGGTACCAAGAGACCCAGTACTTC
>-|TRBJ1-2|TRBV11-2|TRBD1
CASSRGQANYGYTF
TGTGCCAGCAGCAGAGGACAGGCTAACTATGGCTACACCTTC
>-|TRBJ2-3|TRBV15|-
CATSRVGGTDTQYF
TGTGCCACCAGCAGGGTCGGGGGCACAGATACGCAGTATTTT
>-|TRBJ1-4|TRBV10-1|TRBD1
CASSGDRDASNEKLFF
TGCGCCAGCAGTGGGGACAGGGATGCGTCTAATGAAAAACTGTTTTTT
>once|TRBJ2-3|TRBV30|-
CAWSVKGGTDTQYF
TGTGCCTGGAGTGTAAAGGGGGGGACGGATACGCAGTATTTT
>-|TRBJ1-1|TRBV7-9|TRBD1
CASSAAGQGSTEAFF
TGTGCCAGCAGTGCGGCTGGACAGGGGAGCACTGAAGCTTTCTTT
>-|TRBJ2-5|TRBV28|TRBD2
CASSTITSGQETQYF
TGTGCCAGCAGTACCATCACTAGCGGCCAAGAGACCCAGTACTTC
>once|TRBJ2-1|TRBV19|TRBD2
CASSAQTSGSINEQFF
TGTGCCAGTAGTGCTCAGACTAGCGGGAGTATAAATGAGCAGTTCTTC
>-|TRBJ2-3|TRBV5-1|TRBD1
CASSSQGASGADTQYF
TGCGCCAGCAGCTCACAGGGGGCGTCGGGGGCAGATACGCAGTATTTT
>-|TRBJ1-1|TRBV5-5|-
CASSLVGPAAEAFF
TGTGCCAGCAGCTTGGTTGGCCCTGCGGCTGAAGCTTTCTTT
>once|TRBJ1-1|TRBV6-4|-
CASSARQGTEAFF
TGTGCCAGCAGTGCCCGGCAGGGGACTGAAGCTTTCTTT
>-|TRBJ2-3|TRBV2|TRBD2
CASSVRGGAPDTQYF
TGTGCCAGCAGTGTTCGCGGGGGGGCCCCAGATACGCAGTATTTT
>-|TRBJ1-5|TRBV21-1|-
CASSKVAGRWNQPQHF
TGTGCCAGCAGCAAAGTGGCAGGGCGGTGGAATCAGCCCCAGCATTTT
>-|TRBJ1-2|TRBV20-1|-
CSALDFYGYTF
TGCAGTGCTTTGGACTTCTATGGCTACACCTTC
>-|TRBJ1-5|TRBV7-9|TRBD1
CASSRTGGNQPQHF
TGTGCCAGCAGCCGAACAGGGGGCAATCAGCCCCAGCATTTT
>-|TRBJ2-3|TRBV7-2|TRBD2
CASSLGLAGGGDTQYF
TGTGCCAGCAGCTTAGGCTTGGCGGGGGGTGGAGATACGCAGTATTTT
>-|TRBJ1-5|TRBV5-6|-
CAGGDGPQHF
TGTGCTGGGGGGGATGGGCCCCAGCATTTT
>-|TRBJ2-1|TRBV5-1|TRBD2
CASSPSWGGSVQFF
TGCGCCAGCAGCCCCTCTTGGGGAGGGTCAGTGCAGTTCTTC
>-|TRBJ2-1|TRBV19|-
CASSLQGGRDEQFF
TGTGCCAGTAGTCTCCAAGGGGGGAGGGATGAGCAGTTCTTC
>-|TRBJ2-1|TRBV7-2|TRBD2
CASSRGTSTSRNEQFF
TGTGCCAGCAGCCGCGGGACTAGCACTAGTAGGAATGAGCAGTTCTTC
>-|TRBJ1-3|TRBV19|-
CASISDGYSGNTIYF
TGTGCCAGTATTTCCGACGGGTACTCTGGAAACACCATATATTTT
>-|TRBJ1-1|TRBV5-1|TRBD1
CASSPDRAGPEAFF
TGCGCCAGCAGCCCCGACAGGGCCGGCCCTGAAGCTTTCTTT
>-|TRBJ1-2|TRBV11-2|TRBD1
CASSPGQGLSRSGGYTF
TGTGCCAGCAGCCCCGGACAGGGGCTATCGAGATCGGGTGGCTACACCTTC
>-|TRBJ2-5|TRBV3-1/TRBV3-2|-
CASSGRGQETQYF
TGTGCCAGCAGCGGACGGGGACAAGAGACCCAGTACTTC
>-|TRBJ1-1|TRBV24-1|TRBD1
CATFDRDTEAFF
TGTGCCACCTTCGACAGGGACACTGAAGCTTTCTTT
>-|TRBJ2-7|TRBV5-1|-
CASSLRAGSVNEQYF
TGCGCCAGCAGCTTGCGCGCCGGGTCCGTCAACGAGCAGTACTTC
>-|TRBJ1-5|TRBV6-5|-
CASMVQANSNQPQHF
TGTGCCAGCATGGTGCAGGCTAATAGCAATCAGCCCCAGCATTTT
>-|TRBJ2-1|TRBV23-1|-
CASSQSGAYNEQFF
TGCGCCAGCAGTCAATCGGGCGCTTACAATGAGCAGTTCTTC
>-|TRBJ2-3|TRBV6-5|-
CASSYIAASPPDTQYF
TGTGCCAGCAGTTACATCGCGGCTAGCCCCCCAGATACGCAGTATTTT
>-|TRBJ1-2|TRBV9|-
CASSAYRGTQSSYGYTF
TGTGCCAGCAGCGCCTACCGCGGGACTCAAAGTAGCTATGGCTACACCTTC
>-|TRBJ2-5|TRBV5-4|TRBD2
CASSFRRGGQVETQYF
TGTGCCAGCAGCTTCAGGCGGGGGGGCCAGGTAGAGACCCAGTACTTC
>-|TRBJ1-3|TRBV12-3/TRBV12-4|-
CASSPNSGNTIYF
TGTGCCAGCAGCCCCAACTCTGGAAACACCATATATTTT
>-|TRBJ1-6|TRBV6-2/TRBV6-3|-
CASSYSWGSPLHF
TGTGCCAGCAGTTACTCGTGGGGCTCACCCCTCCACTTT
>-|TRBJ1-1|TRBV10-3|TRBD1
CAIRTGQGGTEAFF
TGTGCCATCCGGACGGGACAGGGGGGCACTGAAGCTTTCTTT
>-|TRBJ2-6|TRBV2|-
CASSPEGANVLTF
TGTGCCAGCAGTCCCGAGGGGGCCAACGTCCTGACTTTC
>-|TRBJ1-1|TRBV18|-
CASSPMTIPNTEAFF
TGTGCCAGCTCACCAATGACAATTCCAAACACTGAAGCTTTCTTT
>-|TRBJ2-5|TRBV5-1|-
CASSLAPTGTQYF
TGCGCCAGCAGCTTGGCCCCTACGGGGACCCAGTACTTC
>-|TRBJ2-3|TRBV27|TRBD2
CASSGSHGGAGDTQYF
TGTGCCAGCAGTGGATCGCACGGGGGGGCGGGGGATACGCAGTATTTT
>-|TRBJ2-2|TRBV4-3|-
CASSQSTGRTGELFF
TGCGCCAGCAGCCAGTCTACAGGGCGCACCGGGGAGCTGTTTTTT
>-|TRBJ2-7|TRBV2|-
CASSDPQGSYEQYF
TGTGCCAGCAGTGATCCGCAGGGTTCCTACGAGCAGTACTTC